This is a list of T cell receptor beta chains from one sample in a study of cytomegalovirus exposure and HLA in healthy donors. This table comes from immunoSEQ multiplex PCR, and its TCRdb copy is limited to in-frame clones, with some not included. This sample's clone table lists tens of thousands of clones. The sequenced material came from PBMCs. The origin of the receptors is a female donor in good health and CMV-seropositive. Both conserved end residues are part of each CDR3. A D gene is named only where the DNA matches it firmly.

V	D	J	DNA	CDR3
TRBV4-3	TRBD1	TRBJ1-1	TGCGCCAGCAGCCAAGAAAGGACAGGACAGAAAGCTTTCTTT	CASSQERTGQKAFF
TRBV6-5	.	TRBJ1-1	TGTGCCAGCGCCGCTTTCCCCGTCGGGACTGAAGCTTTCTTT	CASAAFPVGTEAFF
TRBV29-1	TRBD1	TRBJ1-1	TGCAGCGTTGAGGCGCAGGGGGCATGGACTGAAGCTTTCTTT	CSVEAQGAWTEAFF
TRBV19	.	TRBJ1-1	TGTGCCAGCGCAGGGGTTATAGGCACTGAAGCTTTCTTT	CASAGVIGTEAFF
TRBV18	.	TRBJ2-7	TGTGCCAGCTCGCCACCCCGTACAGGGTTCCACTACGAGCAGTACTTC	CASSPPRTGFHYEQYF
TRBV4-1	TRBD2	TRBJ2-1	TGCGCCAGCAGTCAACCTCTCCAGCGGGAGGGCCCTGGGGGTGAGCAGTTCTTC	CASSQPLQREGPGGEQFF
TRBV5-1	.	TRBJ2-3	TGCGCCAGCAGCTTGAATGGTGGGAGTGTCACAGATACGCAGTATTTT	CASSLNGGSVTDTQYF
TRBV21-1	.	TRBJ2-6	TGTGCCAGCCCCTCTCAGTTTGGACACGTTTACTCTGGGGCCAACGTCCTGACTTTC	CASPSQFGHVYSGANVLTF
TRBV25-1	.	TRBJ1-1	TGTGCCAGCAGTCCTCGGGTGGGGGCAGTAGCTTTCTTT	CASSPRVGAVAFF
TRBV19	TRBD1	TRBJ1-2	TGTGCCAGTAGTATAGCGGAAGGGGGCCGCTATGGCTACACCTTC	CASSIAEGGRYGYTF
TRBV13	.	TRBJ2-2	TGTGCCAGCAGCCCACGCGAGGAAGCAGCCGGGGAGCTGTTTTTT	CASSPREEAAGELFF
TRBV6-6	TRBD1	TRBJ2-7	TGTGCCAGCGGCTATCCGGGACAGACATACGAGCAGTACTTC	CASGYPGQTYEQYF
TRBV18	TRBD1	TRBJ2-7	TGTGCCAGCTCACCACAAGGGCAGGGGGTTTCCTTCTACGAGCAGTACTTC	CASSPQGQGVSFYEQYF
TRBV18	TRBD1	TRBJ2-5	TGTGCCAGCTCACGGGATGACAGGGGGGTCCAGTACTTC	CASSRDDRGVQYF